Reported below is one T cell receptor beta chain. The antigen is undetermined. These data are taken from a study of radiotherapy plus CTLA-4 blockade in lung cancer. This table comes from immunoSEQ multiplex PCR, and its TCRdb copy is limited to in-frame clones, with some not included. This sample has more than 100,000 clones, with just under 90% found just once. Findings and caveats of the study: Radiotherapy plus ipilimumab was followed by expansion in blood of tumor-derived TCR clones.

The V and J ends lost 4 bases and 7 bases respectively, with 15 bases between them. The CDR3 has 14 residues. Germline values: CDR1 SGHRS, CDR2 YFSETQ. The starting material was peripheral blood, obtained from a patient treated with radiotherapy plus ipilimumab. The receptor comes from a human donor with non-small cell lung cancer that progressed on radiotherapy plus ipilimumab. V is TRBV5-1 and J is TRBJ2-1; D tentatively fits TRBD1 or TRBD2 (6 bases each). As DNA, the CDR3 is TGCGCCAGCAGCCCAAGGGGGGTCAGGAATGAGCAGTTCTTC. Amino acids: CASSPRGVRNEQFF.